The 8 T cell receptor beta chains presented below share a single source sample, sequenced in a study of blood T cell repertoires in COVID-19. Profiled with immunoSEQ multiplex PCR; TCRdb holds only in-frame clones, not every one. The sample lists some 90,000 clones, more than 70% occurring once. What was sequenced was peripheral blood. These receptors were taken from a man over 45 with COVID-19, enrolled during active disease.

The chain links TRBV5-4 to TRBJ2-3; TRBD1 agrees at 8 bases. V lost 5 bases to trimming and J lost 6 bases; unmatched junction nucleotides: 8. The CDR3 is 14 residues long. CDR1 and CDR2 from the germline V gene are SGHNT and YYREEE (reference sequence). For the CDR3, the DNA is TGTGCCAGCAGGAAAGCAGGGGGCAAGGATACGCAGTATTTT. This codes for CASRKAGGKDTQYF. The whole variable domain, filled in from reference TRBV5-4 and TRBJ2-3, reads ETGVTQSPTHLIKTRGQQVTLRCSSQSGHNTVSWYQQALGQGPQFIFQYYREEENGRGNFPPRFSGLQFPNYSSELNVNALELDDSALYLCASRKAGGKDTQYFGPGTRLTVL.

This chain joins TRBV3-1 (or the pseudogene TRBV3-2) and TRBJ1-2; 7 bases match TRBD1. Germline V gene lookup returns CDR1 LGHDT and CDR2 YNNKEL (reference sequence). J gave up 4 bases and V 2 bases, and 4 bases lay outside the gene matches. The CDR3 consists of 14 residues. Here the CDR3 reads CASSQRQGSYGYTF. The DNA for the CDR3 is TGTGCCAGCAGCCAACGACAGGGCAGCTATGGCTACACCTTC.

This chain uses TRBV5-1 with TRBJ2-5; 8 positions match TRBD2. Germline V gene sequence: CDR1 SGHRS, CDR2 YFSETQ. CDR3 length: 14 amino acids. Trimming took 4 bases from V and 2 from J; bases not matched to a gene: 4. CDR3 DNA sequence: TGCGCCAGCAGCGAGGGACTAGTACAAGAGACCCAGTACTTC. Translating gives CASSEGLVQETQYF.

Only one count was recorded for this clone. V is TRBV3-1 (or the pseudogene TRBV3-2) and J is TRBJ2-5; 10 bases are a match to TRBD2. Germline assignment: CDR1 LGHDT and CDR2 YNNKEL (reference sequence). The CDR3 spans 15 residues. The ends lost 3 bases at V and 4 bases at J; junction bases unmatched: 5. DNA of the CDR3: TGTGCCAGCAGCCAGGGGACTAGCGTAGTAGAGACCCAGTACTTC. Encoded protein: CASSQGTSVVETQYF.

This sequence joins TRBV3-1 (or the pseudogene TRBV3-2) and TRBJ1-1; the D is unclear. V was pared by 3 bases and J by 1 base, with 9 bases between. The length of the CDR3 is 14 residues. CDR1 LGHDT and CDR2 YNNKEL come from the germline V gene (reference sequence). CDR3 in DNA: TGTGCCAGCAGCCAGGATCGACAGAACACTGAAGCTTTCTTT. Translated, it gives CASSQDRQNTEAFF.

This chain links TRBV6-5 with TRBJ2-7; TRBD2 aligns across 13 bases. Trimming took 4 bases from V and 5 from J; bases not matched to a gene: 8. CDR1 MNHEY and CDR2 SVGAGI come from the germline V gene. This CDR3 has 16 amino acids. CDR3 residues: CASSLTTSGGFHEQYF. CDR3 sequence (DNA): TGTGCCAGCAGTTTGACGACTAGCGGGGGGTTTCACGAGCAGTACTTC.

For the CDR3, the DNA is TGCGCCAGCACCGACAGGGGAGGTGGGAACACTGAAGCTTTCTTT. This gives the protein CASTDRGGGNTEAFF. The genes are TRBV5-1 and TRBJ1-1; TRBD1 agrees at 8 bases. CDR1 and CDR2 from the germline V gene are SGHRS and YFSETQ. There are 15 residues in the CDR3. V was clipped by 6 bases and J by 1 base; unmatched bases: 8.

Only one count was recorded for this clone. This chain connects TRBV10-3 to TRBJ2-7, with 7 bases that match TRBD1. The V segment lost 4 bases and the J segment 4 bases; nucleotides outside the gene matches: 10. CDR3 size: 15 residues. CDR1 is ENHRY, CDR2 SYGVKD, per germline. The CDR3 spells CAISALNRGNYEQYF. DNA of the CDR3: TGTGCCATCAGTGCACTAAACAGGGGAAATTACGAGCAGTACTTC.